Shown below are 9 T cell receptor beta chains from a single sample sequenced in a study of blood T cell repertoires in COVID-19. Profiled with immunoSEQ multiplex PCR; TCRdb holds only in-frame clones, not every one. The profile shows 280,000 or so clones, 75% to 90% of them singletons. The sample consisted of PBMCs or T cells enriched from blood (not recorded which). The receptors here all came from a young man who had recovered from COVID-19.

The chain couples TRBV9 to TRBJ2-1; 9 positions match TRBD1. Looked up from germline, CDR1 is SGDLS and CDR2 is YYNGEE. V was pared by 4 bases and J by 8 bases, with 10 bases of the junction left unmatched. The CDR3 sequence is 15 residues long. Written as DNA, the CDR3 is TGTGCCAGCAGCACCGGACAGGGGTTTAGCGATGAGCAGTTCTTC. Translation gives CASSTGQGFSDEQFF.

This CDR3 reads CASSFWRDTEAFF. The CDR3 DNA reads TGTGCCAGCAGTTTTTGGAGGGACACTGAAGCTTTCTTT. J is TRBJ1-1 and V is TRBV12-3 or TRBV12-4; D is unclear. The CDR3 is 13 residues long. Trimming shortened V by 3 bases and J by 3 bases, and 8 bases separated the two germline ends.

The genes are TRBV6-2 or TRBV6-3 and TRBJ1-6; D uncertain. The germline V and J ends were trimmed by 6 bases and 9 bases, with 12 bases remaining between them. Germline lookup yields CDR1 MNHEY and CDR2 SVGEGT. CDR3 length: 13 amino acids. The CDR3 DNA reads TGTGCCAGCAGACCTGCTGGTAGTTCACCCCTCCACTTT. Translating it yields CASRPAGSSPLHF.

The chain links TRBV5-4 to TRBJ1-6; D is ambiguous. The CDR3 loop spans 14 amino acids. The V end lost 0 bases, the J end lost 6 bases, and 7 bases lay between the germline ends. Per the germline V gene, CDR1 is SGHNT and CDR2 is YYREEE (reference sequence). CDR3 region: CASSLVEANSPLHF. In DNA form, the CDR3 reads TGTGCCAGCAGCTTGGTTGAGGCTAATTCACCCCTCCACTTT.

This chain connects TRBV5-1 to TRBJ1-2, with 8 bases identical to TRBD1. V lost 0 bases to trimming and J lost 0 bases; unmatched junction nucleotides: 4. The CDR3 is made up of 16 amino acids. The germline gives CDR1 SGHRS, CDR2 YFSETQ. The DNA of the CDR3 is TGCGCCAGCAGCTTGGGTGGGACAGGAGCTAACTATGGCTACACCTTC. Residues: CASSLGGTGANYGYTF.

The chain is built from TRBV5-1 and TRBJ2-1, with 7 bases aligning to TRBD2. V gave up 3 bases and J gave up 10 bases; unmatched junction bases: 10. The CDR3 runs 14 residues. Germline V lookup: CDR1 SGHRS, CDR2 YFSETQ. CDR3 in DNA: TGCGCCAGCAGCTCTCAGACTAGCAGGGTGGAGCAGTTCTTC. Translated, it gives CASSSQTSRVEQFF.

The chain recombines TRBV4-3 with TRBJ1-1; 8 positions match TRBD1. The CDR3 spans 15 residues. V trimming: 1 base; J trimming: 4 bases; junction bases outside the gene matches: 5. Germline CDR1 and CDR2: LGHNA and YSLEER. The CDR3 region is CASSQGTGRVTEAFF. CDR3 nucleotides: TGCGCCAGCAGCCAAGGGACAGGGAGGGTCACTGAAGCTTTCTTT.

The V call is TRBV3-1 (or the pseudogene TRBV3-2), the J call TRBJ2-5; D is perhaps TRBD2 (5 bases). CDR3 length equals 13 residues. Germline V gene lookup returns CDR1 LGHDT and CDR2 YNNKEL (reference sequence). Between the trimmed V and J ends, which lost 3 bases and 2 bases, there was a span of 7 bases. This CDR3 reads CASSQRVQETQYF. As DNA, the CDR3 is TGTGCCAGCAGCCAGAGGGTACAAGAGACCCAGTACTTC.

The CDR3 reads CASSESSGYNEQFF. CDR3 coding DNA: TGTGCCAGCAGTGAATCCTCCGGCTACAATGAGCAGTTCTTC. The chain joins TRBV2 to TRBJ2-1; D not resolved. Germline V gives CDR1 SNHLY, CDR2 FYNNEI. V gave up 2 bases and J gave up 3 bases, with 8 bases separating them. The CDR3 sequence is 14 residues long. Variable domain in full (rest from reference TRBV2 and TRBJ2-1): EPEVTQTPSHQVTQMGQEVILRCVPISNHLYFYWYRQILGQKVEFLVSFYNNEISEKSEIFDDQFSVERPDGSNFTLKIRSTKLEDSAMYFCASSESSGYNEQFFGPGTRLTVL.